This record looks at one T cell receptor beta chain sequence and its context. The antigen remains undetermined. This sample is part of a study of CD8+CD57+ T cells in acquired aplastic anemia. The wider study: DNA recovered from sorted CD4+ and CD8+ cells had a mean of 3.2 ug. Sequencing produced an average of about 10 million reads per healthy donor for CD4+ cells. Whole-study findings and limits: Between patients and controls, CD8+ Simpson's diversity did not vary significantly. Overlapping CD8+ CDR3 repertoires of patients and controls contained some 30 shared sequences.

According to the study, genomic DNA was the template for TCR beta VDJ and CDR3 profiling. From the reads, TCRdb called clonotypes with MiXCR, one entry per CDR3 protein. The sample holds about 220,000 distinct CDR3 sequences, 34% seen once. This clonotype was sampled from a human donor in good health, serving as a control. The sequencing input was sorted CD4+, CD8+, or CD8+CD57+ T cells (not recorded which) from PBMCs.

CDR3 sequence reads: CASSEGGVVFNEQYF. The CDR3 coding sequence is TGTGCCAGCAGTGAGGGGGGGGTGGTTTTCAACGAGCAGTACTTC. This sequence joins TRBV25-1 and TRBJ2-7; 7 bases align to TRBD2. The CDR3 has 15 amino acids. Trimming removed 3 bases from V and 5 bases from J; junction bases left unmatched: 10. Germline assignment: CDR1 MGHDK and CDR2 SYGVNS.